This TCR beta chain originates from a study of CD8 T cells in ankylosing spondylitis. General study points: The clones that were linked to disease were reported to be significantly enriched in matched synovial fluid samples from ankylosing spondylitis patients. Blood from ankylosing spondylitis patients appeared to carry a characteristic roughly 8-variant TCR beta motif. In synovial fluid and blood from reactive arthritis, some motif variants were previously reported.

Per the germline V gene, CDR1 is SGHAT and CDR2 is FQNNGV. V shed 3 bases and J 7 bases; nucleotides not matched to a gene: 12. This CDR3 has 17 residues. Researchers built TCR beta libraries using quantitative 5'-RACE with molecular barcodes. MiXCR, applied by TCRdb to the 5' RACE reads, yields one record per CDR3 protein. The table shows 330,000 or so distinct CDR3 sequences, with roughly 8% occurring only once. This clonotype was detected a few times. Antigen unknown. The TCR was taken from a male donor with ankylosing spondylitis. This chain connects TRBV11-2 to TRBJ2-1; 10 nucleotides line up with TRBD2. The sequencing input was blood, either unsorted or a sorted T cell fraction (not recorded which). For the CDR3, the DNA is TGTGCCAGCAGCTTCTTCCCGTCTAGCGGGGGCCGTAATGAGCAGTTCTTC. Residues: CASSFFPSSGGRNEQFF.